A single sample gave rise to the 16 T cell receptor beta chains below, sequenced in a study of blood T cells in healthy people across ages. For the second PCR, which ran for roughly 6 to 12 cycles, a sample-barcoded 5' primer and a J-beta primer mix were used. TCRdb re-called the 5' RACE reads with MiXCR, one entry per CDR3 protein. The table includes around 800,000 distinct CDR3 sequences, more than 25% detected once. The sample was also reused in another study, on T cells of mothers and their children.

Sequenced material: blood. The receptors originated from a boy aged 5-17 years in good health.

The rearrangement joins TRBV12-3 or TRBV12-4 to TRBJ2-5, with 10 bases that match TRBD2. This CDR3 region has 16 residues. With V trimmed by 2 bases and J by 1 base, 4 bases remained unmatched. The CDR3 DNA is TGTGCCAGCAGTTTAAGGCTAGCGGGGGCCCAAGAGACCCAGTACTTC. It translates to CASSLRLAGAQETQYF.

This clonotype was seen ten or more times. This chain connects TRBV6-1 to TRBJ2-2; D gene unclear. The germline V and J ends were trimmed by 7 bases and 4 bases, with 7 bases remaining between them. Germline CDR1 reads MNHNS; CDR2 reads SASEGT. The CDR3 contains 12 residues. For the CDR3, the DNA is TGTGCCAGCACCCCGGGCACCGGGGAGCTGTTTTTT. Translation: CASTPGTGELFF.

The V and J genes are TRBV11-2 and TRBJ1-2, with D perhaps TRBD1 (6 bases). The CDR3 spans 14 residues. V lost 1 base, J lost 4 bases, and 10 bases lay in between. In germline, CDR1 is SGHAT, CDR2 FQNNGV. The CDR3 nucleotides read TGTGCCAGCAGCTTAGTCCGGGGGGCCTATGGCTACACCTTC. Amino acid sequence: CASSLVRGAYGYTF.

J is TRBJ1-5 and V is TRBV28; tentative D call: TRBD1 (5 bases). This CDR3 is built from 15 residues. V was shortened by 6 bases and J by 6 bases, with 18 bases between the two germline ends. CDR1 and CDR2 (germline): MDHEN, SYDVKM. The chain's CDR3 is CASRSGLGGGQPQHF. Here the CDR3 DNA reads TGTGCCAGCAGGTCTGGCCTCGGTGGGGGTCAGCCCCAGCATTTT.

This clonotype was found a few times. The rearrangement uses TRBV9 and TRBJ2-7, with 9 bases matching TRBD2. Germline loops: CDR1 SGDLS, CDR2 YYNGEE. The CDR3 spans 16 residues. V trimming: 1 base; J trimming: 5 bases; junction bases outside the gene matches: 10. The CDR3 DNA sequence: TGTGCCAGCAGCGTAAGCGAGGGACTAGCTAAAGACGAGCAGTACTTC. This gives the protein CASSVSEGLAKDEQYF.

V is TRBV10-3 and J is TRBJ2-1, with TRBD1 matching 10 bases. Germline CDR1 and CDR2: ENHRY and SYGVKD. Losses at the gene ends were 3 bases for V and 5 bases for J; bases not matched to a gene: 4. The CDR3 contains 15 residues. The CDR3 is CAISEFGTGDNEQFF. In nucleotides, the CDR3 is TGTGCCATCAGTGAATTCGGGACAGGGGACAATGAGCAGTTCTTC.

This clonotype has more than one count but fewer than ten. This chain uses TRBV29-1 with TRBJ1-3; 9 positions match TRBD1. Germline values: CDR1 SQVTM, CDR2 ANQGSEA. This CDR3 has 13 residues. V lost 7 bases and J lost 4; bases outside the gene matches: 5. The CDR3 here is CSAGTGSGNTIYF. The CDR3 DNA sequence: TGCAGCGCCGGGACAGGGAGCGGAAACACCATATATTTT.

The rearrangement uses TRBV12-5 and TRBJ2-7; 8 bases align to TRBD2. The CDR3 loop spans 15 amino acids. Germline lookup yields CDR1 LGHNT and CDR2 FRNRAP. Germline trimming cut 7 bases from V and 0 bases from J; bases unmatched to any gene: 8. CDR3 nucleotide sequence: TGTGCTAGTGCCGATACTGGGACTAGCTCCTACGAGCAGTACTTC. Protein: CASADTGTSSYEQYF.

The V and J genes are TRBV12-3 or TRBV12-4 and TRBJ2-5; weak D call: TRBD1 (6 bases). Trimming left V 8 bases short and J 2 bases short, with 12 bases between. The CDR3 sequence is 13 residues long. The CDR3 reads CASGPDRQETQYF. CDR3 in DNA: TGTGCCAGCGGTCCGGACAGACAAGAGACCCAGTACTTC.

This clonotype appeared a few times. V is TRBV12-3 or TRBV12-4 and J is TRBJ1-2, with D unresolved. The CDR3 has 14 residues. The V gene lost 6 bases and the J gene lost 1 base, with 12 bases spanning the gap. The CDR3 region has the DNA TGTGCCAGCAGCCCTAGCCACAGTAACTATGGCTACACCTTC. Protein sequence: CASSPSHSNYGYTF.

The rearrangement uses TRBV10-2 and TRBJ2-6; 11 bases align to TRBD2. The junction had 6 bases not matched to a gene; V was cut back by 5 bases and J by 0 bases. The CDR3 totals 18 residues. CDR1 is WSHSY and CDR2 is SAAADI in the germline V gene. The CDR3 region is CASSYLAGGDSGANVLTF. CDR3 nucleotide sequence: TGCGCCAGCAGTTATCTAGCGGGGGGCGACTCTGGGGCCAACGTCCTGACTTTC.

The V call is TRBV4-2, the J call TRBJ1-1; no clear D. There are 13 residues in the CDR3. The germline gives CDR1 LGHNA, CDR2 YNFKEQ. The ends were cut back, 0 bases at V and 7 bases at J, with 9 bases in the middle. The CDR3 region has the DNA TGTGCCAGCAGCCAAGATGGACGTTTTGAAGCTTTCTTT. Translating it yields CASSQDGRFEAFF.

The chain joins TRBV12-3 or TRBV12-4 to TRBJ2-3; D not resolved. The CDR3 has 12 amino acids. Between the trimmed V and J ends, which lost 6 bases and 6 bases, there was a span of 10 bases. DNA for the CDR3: TGTGCCAGCAGCCCAAAGAGGGATACGCAGTATTTT. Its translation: CASSPKRDTQYF.

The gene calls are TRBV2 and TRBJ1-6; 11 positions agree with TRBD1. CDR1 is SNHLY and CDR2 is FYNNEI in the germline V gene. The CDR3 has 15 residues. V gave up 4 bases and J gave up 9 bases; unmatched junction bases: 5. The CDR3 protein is CASSVGQGAVSPLHF. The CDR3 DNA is TGTGCCAGCAGTGTTGGACAGGGGGCAGTTTCACCCCTCCACTTT.

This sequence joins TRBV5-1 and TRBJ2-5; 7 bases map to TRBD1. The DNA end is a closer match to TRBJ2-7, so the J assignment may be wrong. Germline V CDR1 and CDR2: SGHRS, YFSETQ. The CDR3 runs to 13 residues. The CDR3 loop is CASSSTGDHEQYF. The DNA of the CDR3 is TGCGCCAGCAGCTCCACAGGGGATCACGAGCAGTACTTC.

The CDR3, as DNA: TGTGCCAGCAGTTTGGGTCAGGGGCAGGGGTCCTACGAGCAGTACTTC. This gives the protein CASSLGQGQGSYEQYF. The genes are TRBV28 and TRBJ2-5, with D possibly TRBD1 on 6 matching bases. Judging by the DNA end, TRBJ2-7 fits better; the J call may be wrong. From germline, CDR1 is MDHEN and CDR2 SYDVKM. The CDR3 spans 16 residues.